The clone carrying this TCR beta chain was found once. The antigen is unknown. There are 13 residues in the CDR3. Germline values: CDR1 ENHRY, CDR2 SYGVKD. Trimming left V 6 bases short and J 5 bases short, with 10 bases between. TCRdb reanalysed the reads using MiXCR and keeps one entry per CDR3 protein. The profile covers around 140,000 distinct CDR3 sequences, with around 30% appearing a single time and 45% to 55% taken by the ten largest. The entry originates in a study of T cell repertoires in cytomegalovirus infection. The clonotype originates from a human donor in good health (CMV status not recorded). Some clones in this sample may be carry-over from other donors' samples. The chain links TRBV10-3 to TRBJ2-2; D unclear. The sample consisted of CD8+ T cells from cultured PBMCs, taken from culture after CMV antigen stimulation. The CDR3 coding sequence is TGTGCCATCAGCCCAGACATGACCGGGGAGCTGTTTTTT. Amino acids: CAISPDMTGELFF.